This T cell receptor beta chain was captured in a study of regulatory T cells in long-lasting Graves disease. The TCR beta library used iRepertoire HTBI primers with Arm-PCR amplification of CDR3. TCRdb ran MiXCR on the multiplex PCR reads and lists one entry per CDR3 protein. The sample includes roughly 530,000 distinct CDR3 sequences, more than 15% of them seen just once. Time point indicated: newly diagnosed GD, antithyroid drugs for less than 3 months. The TCR library was made from RNA extracted from PBMCs. From each patient, nine milliliters of peripheral blood was drawn and collected into an EDTA anticoagulant tube. A few counts support this clonotype. CDR1 is LNHDA and CDR2 is SQIVND in the germline V gene (reference sequence). The CDR3 runs 14 residues. V shed 0 bases, J shed 6 bases, and the junction held 3 bases outside the gene matches. These data were likewise used in another study, on T cells in Graves' hyperthyroidism and ophthalmopathy. That work contributes: First-round RT-PCR targeting the TCR CDR3 was performed with the HTBI primer set. Most clonotypes expanded in the thyroid (above 0.001) were also present in blood. In simple terms, a model built on 13 V-J features told ophthalmopathy apart from stable hyperthyroidism.

This TCR was recovered from a woman aged 35-60 years with Graves disease. The chain is built from TRBV19 and TRBJ1-2; 8 bases are shared with TRBD1. Sequencing was performed on peripheral blood mononuclear cells (PBMCs), taken at new diagnosis, from a patient treated with antithyroid drugs. The CDR3, as DNA: TGTGCCAGTAGTATAGACAGGGGGCGGAATGGCTACACCTTC. This codes for CASSIDRGRNGYTF. The complete variable domain, with remaining parts taken from reference TRBV19 and TRBJ1-2, reads DGGITQSPKYLFRKEGQNVTLSCEQNLNHDAMYWYRQDPGQGLRLIYYSQIVNDFQKGDIAEGYSVSREKKESFPLTVTSAQKNPTAFYLCASSIDRGRNGYTFGSGTRLTVV.